Following are 12 T cell receptor beta chains from one sample sequenced in a study of shared clonotypes between healthy human individuals. Clones were read by immunoSEQ multiplex PCR, and TCRdb kept only the in-frame ones, dropping some. The sample includes some 1 million clones, approximately 68% seen only once; the top ten take about 1.5%. Sample: memory CD4+ T cells sorted from blood. Described subset: CD45RA-negative fraction. The receptors originated from a man aged 18-30 years in good health.

The gene calls are TRBV5-1 and TRBJ2-5; a possible D gene is TRBD2 (6 bases). The CDR3 extends over 15 amino acids. Germline V gene lookup returns CDR1 SGHRS and CDR2 YFSETQ. V gave up 0 bases and J gave up 2 bases, with 11 bases separating them. This CDR3 is CASSLVLGGQETQYF. In nucleotides, the CDR3 is TGCGCCAGCAGCTTGGTATTGGGGGGACAAGAGACCCAGTACTTC.

The chain's CDR3 is CASSFGVRGPTDTQYF. The DNA for the CDR3 is TGTGCCAGCAGCTTTGGGGTGAGGGGTCCCACAGATACGCAGTATTTT. The chain combines TRBV7-8 with TRBJ2-3, with D perhaps matching TRBD1 or TRBD2 (5 bases each). The V gene's germline CDR1 is SGHVS and CDR2 FQNEAQ. The length of the CDR3 is 16 residues. V was cut by 3 bases and J by 2 bases, with 15 bases left in between.

This clone was found once. The rearrangement links TRBV11-2 to TRBJ1-2; D not resolved. Trimming took 1 base from V and 4 from J, leaving 10 bases between them. The CDR3 runs 14 residues. The germline V gene has CDR1 SGHAT and CDR2 FQNNGV. The CDR3 here is CASSLGTGSYGYTF. CDR3 in DNA: TGTGCCAGCAGCTTAGGAACCGGGTCCTATGGCTACACCTTC.

This clone was seen a few times. The chain uses TRBV5-1 and TRBJ1-1; maybe TRBD1 (5 bases). The germline V gene has CDR1 SGHRS and CDR2 YFSETQ. The V gene lost 2 bases and the J gene lost 1 base, with 9 bases spanning the gap. The CDR3 sequence is 14 residues long. CDR3 protein: CASSFGGKNTEAFF. The CDR3 DNA sequence: TGCGCCAGCAGCTTTGGGGGGAAGAACACTGAAGCTTTCTTT.

This clone was observed a few times. The chain recombines TRBV4-1 with TRBJ2-1, with 12 bases matching TRBD2. Trimming took 1 base from V and 8 from J; bases not matched to a gene: 3. Germline assignment: CDR1 MGHRA and CDR2 YSYEKL. This CDR3 contains 15 residues. CDR3 DNA sequence: TGCGCCAGCAGCCAAGGGCCTAGCGGGAGGGATGAGCAGTTCTTC. It is translated as CASSQGPSGRDEQFF.

V and J are TRBV28 and TRBJ1-2, with D maybe TRBD1 (5 bases). With 4 bases removed from V and 0 bases from J, the gap between germline ends came to 15 bases. The CDR3 extends over 16 amino acids. Germline values: CDR1 MDHEN, CDR2 SYDVKM. CDR3 in DNA: TGTGCCAGCAGTTCCCTGGGGACGGTTGCTAACTATGGCTACACCTTC. As protein: CASSSLGTVANYGYTF.

About this clone itself: This same CDR3 is encoded by further DNA sequences in the sample. V usage is TRBV18 and J usage is TRBJ2-2; D is uncertain. The germline gives CDR1 KGHSH, CDR2 LQKENI. V was cut by 3 bases and J by 2 bases, with 4 bases left in between. The CDR3 is 13 residues long. Here the CDR3 DNA reads TGTGCCAGCTCACCCTTCAACACCGGGGAGCTGTTTTTT. Protein product: CASSPFNTGELFF.

V is TRBV5-6 and J is TRBJ2-1; TRBD2 agrees at 11 bases. The CDR3 is 15 amino acids. Germline V gives CDR1 SGHDT, CDR2 YYEEEE. The V and J ends lost 4 bases and 3 bases, in that order; junction bases with no gene match: 3. The CDR3 is CASSILAGGYNEQFF. Written as DNA, the CDR3 is TGTGCCAGCAGCATTCTAGCGGGAGGCTACAATGAGCAGTTCTTC.

The chain has TRBV6-4 and TRBJ1-6; D gene uncertain. V lost 2 bases and J lost 0, with 2 bases in between. Germline CDR1 and CDR2: MRHNA and SNTAGT. There are 14 residues in the CDR3. As DNA, the CDR3 is TGTGCCAGCAGTGACGGCTCCTATAATTCACCCCTCCACTTT. The encoded protein is CASSDGSYNSPLHF.

A few counts support this clone. The chain carries TRBV28 and TRBJ1-4; no firm D call. Germline assignment: CDR1 MDHEN and CDR2 SYDVKM. CDR3 length: 14 amino acids. Trimming removed 2 bases at V and 7 bases at J, with 11 bases between. In DNA, the CDR3 is TGTGCCAGCAGTTTAACGGTCCAGACTGAAAAACTGTTTTTT. Translated, it gives CASSLTVQTEKLFF. The entire variable domain, with the rest obtained from reference TRBV28 and TRBJ1-4, is as follows: DVKVTQSSRYLVKRTGEKVFLECVQDMDHENMFWYRQDPGLGLRLIYFSYDVKMKEKGDIPEGYSVSREKKERFSLILESASTNQTSMYLCASSLTVQTEKLFFGSGTQLSVL.

Notes on this clone: Other nucleotide sequences in the sample specify the same CDR3. The chain employs TRBV5-1 and TRBJ2-7, with 11 positions matching TRBD1. Germline CDR1 SGHRS, CDR2 YFSETQ. This CDR3 region has 15 residues. The junction had 6 bases not matched to a gene; V was cut back by 0 bases and J by 7 bases. The CDR3 nucleotides are TGCGCCAGCAGCTTGGATGGACAGGGGGCGCGAGAGCAGTACTTC. Translating it yields CASSLDGQGAREQYF. Filled out from reference TRBV5-1 and TRBJ2-7, the complete variable domain reads KAGVTQTPRYLIKTRGQQVTLSCSPISGHRSVSWYQQTPGQGLQFLFEYFSETQRNKGNFPGRFSGRQFSNSRSEMNVSTLELGDSALYLCASSLDGQGAREQYFGPGTRLTVT.

V gene TRBV6-5 combines with J gene TRBJ2-3; no firm D call. Deletions cut 4 bases from V and 4 bases from J, with 6 bases between. Per the germline V gene, CDR1 is MNHEY and CDR2 is SVGAGI. The CDR3 has 12 residues. DNA of the CDR3: TGTGCCAGCAGTTCTCGGGCAGATACGCAGTATTTT. Translation gives CASSSRADTQYF.